Listed here are 18 T cell receptor beta chains from one sample, sequenced in a study of immune evolution from preneoplasia to lung adenocarcinoma. Method: immunoSEQ multiplex PCR; TCRdb's copy keeps in-frame clones and lacks some. The data show about 8,200 clones, with 80% seen just once and 6% to 8% held by the top ten. Sequenced material: FFPE adjacent normal lung tissue. All receptors derive from a person between 65 and 79 years old with lung adenocarcinoma.

The chain joins TRBV28 to TRBJ1-1; 8 bases match TRBD1. CDR3 length: 15 amino acids. Germline V gene data show CDR1 as MDHEN and CDR2 as SYDVKM. V trimming: 6 bases; J trimming: 3 bases; junction bases outside the gene matches: 9. The CDR3 nucleotides read TGTGCCAGCAGCAGAGCCGGACAGGGAGACACTGAAGCTTTCTTT. Amino acid sequence: CASSRAGQGDTEAFF.

This clone came up once. This chain connects TRBV4-1 to TRBJ2-3, with D hard to call. The CDR3 covers 15 residues. The V gene lost 2 bases and the J gene lost 0 bases, with 9 bases spanning the gap. CDR1 and CDR2 from the germline V gene are MGHRA and YSYEKL. The CDR3 here is CASSQKGPSTDTQYF. As DNA, the CDR3 is TGCGCCAGCAGCCAAAAAGGGCCTAGCACAGATACGCAGTATTTT.

The chain is built from TRBV4-1 and TRBJ1-5, with TRBD1 matching 8 bases. V lost 0 bases to trimming and J lost 16 bases; unmatched junction nucleotides: 11. CDR1 and CDR2 (germline): MGHRA, YSYEKL. This CDR3 is 14 amino acids long. CDR3 coding DNA: TGCGCCAGCAGCCAAGACACAGGGGGTTTGGGTATTCATTTT. Protein sequence: CASSQDTGGLGIHF.

As DNA, the CDR3 is TGTGCCTGGAGTCCGGGGGGCACAGATACGCAGTATTTT. Translated, it gives CAWSPGGTDTQYF. The chain is built from TRBV30 and TRBJ2-3, with D maybe TRBD2 (6 bases). Germline V gene data show CDR1 as GTSNPN and CDR2 as SVGIG (reference sequence). Trimming took 2 bases from V and 1 from J, leaving 7 bases between them. The CDR3 consists of 13 residues.

This clone has only one observation. The chain couples TRBV6-1 to TRBJ2-7; TRBD1 matches at 7 bases. Germline assignment: CDR1 MNHNS and CDR2 SASEGT. V was clipped by 6 bases and J by 4 bases; unmatched bases: 9. The CDR3 contains 14 residues. The CDR3 DNA reads TGTGCCAGCAGGGCTGACAGGGTAGAGTACGAGCAGTACTTC. This sequence encodes CASRADRVEYEQYF.

The chain couples TRBV6-5 to TRBJ1-1, with TRBD1 matching over 7 bases. The CDR3 consists of 15 residues. Germline CDR1 and CDR2: MNHEY and SVGAGI. J lost 3 bases, V lost 2 bases, and 6 bases had no gene match. CDR3 region: CASSYAQGSDTEAFF. The CDR3 DNA reads as TGTGCCAGCAGTTACGCACAGGGGTCAGACACTGAAGCTTTCTTT.

V usage is TRBV28 and J usage is TRBJ2-7; TRBD1 matches at 10 bases. The germline V gene encodes CDR1 MDHEN and CDR2 SYDVKM. The V segment lost 6 bases and the J segment 5 bases; nucleotides outside the gene matches: 4. This CDR3 is built from 13 residues. CDR3 region: CASRTGGVHEQYF. The CDR3, as DNA: TGTGCCAGCAGGACAGGGGGCGTTCACGAGCAGTACTTC. The full variable domain, rest sourced from reference TRBV28 and TRBJ2-7, is DVKVTQSSRYLVKRTGEKVFLECVQDMDHENMFWYRQDPGLGLRLIYFSYDVKMKEKGDIPEGYSVSREKKERFSLILESASTNQTSMYLCASRTGGVHEQYFGPGTRLTVT.

The rearrangement joins TRBV7-3 to TRBJ1-1; D might be TRBD1 (5 bases). Trimming removed 4 bases from V and 1 base from J, with 7 bases in between. The CDR3 sequence is 13 residues long. Germline CDR1 is SGHTA and CDR2 is FQGTGA. CDR3 amino acids: CASSYGGNTEAFF. CDR3 sequence (DNA): TGTGCCAGCAGCTACGGGGGGAACACTGAAGCTTTCTTT.

This rearrangement joins TRBV30 to TRBJ1-5; no reliable D call. The CDR3 has 13 residues. Germline assignment: CDR1 GTSNPN and CDR2 SVGIG (reference sequence). The ends were cut back, 0 bases at V and 4 bases at J, with 7 bases in the middle. This chain's CDR3 is CAWSVRGNQPQHF. CDR3 nucleotide sequence: TGTGCCTGGAGTGTACGAGGAAATCAGCCCCAGCATTTT.

The V and J genes are TRBV6-5 and TRBJ2-7; possibly TRBD1 or TRBD2 for D (5 bases each). V lost 1 base, J lost 1 base, and 11 bases lay in between. This CDR3 comprises 15 residues. The V gene's germline CDR1 is MNHEY and CDR2 SVGAGI. The CDR3 reads CASSYFRDGSYEQYF. CDR3 bases: TGTGCCAGCAGTTACTTCCGGGACGGATCCTACGAGCAGTACTTC.

V gene TRBV18 combines with J gene TRBJ1-1; D ambiguous. This CDR3 has 13 amino acids. The V gene lost 2 bases and the J gene lost 0 bases, with 4 bases spanning the gap. The germline CDR1 and CDR2 sequences are KGHSH and LQKENI. The CDR3 DNA follows: TGTGCCAGCTCACCAAAGCTGAACACTGAAGCTTTCTTT. Protein product: CASSPKLNTEAFF.

This clone was counted a few times. The chain has TRBV28 and TRBJ2-2; TRBD1 might be the D (5 bases). The ends were cut back, 6 bases at V and 3 bases at J, with 14 bases in the middle. The CDR3 runs to 15 residues. Germline CDR1 reads MDHEN; CDR2 reads SYDVKM. CDR3 nucleotides: TGTGCCAGCAGCCCGACAGTCGATCACACCGGGGAGCTGTTTTTT. Protein product: CASSPTVDHTGELFF.

The table lists this clone with a count of one. The V gene is TRBV5-8, the J gene TRBJ1-5; D remains ambiguous. V gave up 4 bases and J gave up 5 bases, with 10 bases separating them. CDR1 and CDR2 from the germline V gene are SGHTS and YDEGEE. The CDR3 contains 13 residues. CDR3 loop: CASSPSFDQPQHF. DNA of the CDR3: TGTGCCAGCAGCCCCTCGTTCGATCAGCCCCAGCATTTT. Drawing the rest from reference TRBV5-8 and TRBJ1-5, the complete variable domain is EAGVTQSPTHLIKTRGQQATLRCSPISGHTSVYWYQQALGLGLQFLLWYDEGEERNRGNFPPRFSGRQFPNYSSELNVNALELEDSALYLCASSPSFDQPQHFGDGTRLSIL.

This clone came up a few times. The rearrangement uses TRBV2 and TRBJ2-7; D remains ambiguous. Germline CDR1 and CDR2: SNHLY and FYNNEI. V gave up 5 bases and J gave up 2 bases, with 10 bases separating them. The CDR3 is made up of 13 amino acids. In nucleotides, the CDR3 is TGTGCCAGCAGTCGGAACATGGCCTACGAGCAGTACTTC. Amino acid sequence: CASSRNMAYEQYF.

The V gene is TRBV15, the J gene TRBJ2-5; a weak D match, TRBD1 (6 bases). Per the germline V gene, CDR1 is LNHNV and CDR2 is YYDKDF (reference sequence). The CDR3 has 14 residues. V shed 1 base and J shed 4 bases, with 10 bases lying between them. The CDR3 DNA reads TGTGCCACCAGCAGAGTGGGGGCAGGAGAGACCCAGTACTTC. Translating gives CATSRVGAGETQYF.

The chain has TRBV27 and TRBJ2-7; 7 positions agree with TRBD1. Germline trimming cut 7 bases from V and 5 bases from J; bases unmatched to any gene: 5. Germline CDR1 and CDR2: MNHEY and SMNVEV (reference sequence). The CDR3 consists of 12 residues. CDR3 sequence: CASKQGNDEQYF. CDR3 nucleotides: TGTGCCAGCAAACAGGGGAACGACGAGCAGTACTTC.

This chain joins TRBV28 and TRBJ1-2; the match to TRBD1 covers 9 bases. V lost 5 bases, J lost 8 bases, and 9 bases stayed unmatched. Germline lookup yields CDR1 MDHEN and CDR2 SYDVKM. The CDR3 runs 14 residues. DNA for the CDR3: TGTGCCAGCAGTCCCCCGACAGGGGGAAGAGGCTACACCTTC. Protein: CASSPPTGGRGYTF.

This clone has more than one count but fewer than ten. The genes are TRBV28 and TRBJ2-3; D is possibly TRBD1 (6 bases). This CDR3 contains 14 residues. With 2 bases removed from V and 2 bases from J, the gap between germline ends came to 8 bases. Germline values: CDR1 MDHEN, CDR2 SYDVKM. The chain's CDR3 is CASSLGGNTDTQYF. Here the CDR3 DNA reads TGTGCCAGCAGTTTAGGGGGCAACACAGATACGCAGTATTTT.